This T cell receptor (beta chain) stems from a study of blood T cell repertoires in COVID-19. V was clipped by 1 base and J by 2 bases, with 9 bases between them. The CDR3 consists of 14 residues. The V gene's germline CDR1 is SGHTA and CDR2 FQGNSA. Turning to this clone: The sample holds other DNA sequences that translate to the same CDR3.

The protocol was immunoSEQ multiplex PCR, while the TCRdb copy is restricted to in-frame clones and leaves out a portion. Of tens of thousands of clones in the sample, around 86% are singletons; the top ten hold 29%. The sequence came from an elderly woman with active or convalescent COVID-19. The sample comprised peripheral blood. This chain uses TRBV7-2 with TRBJ2-7; D perhaps matches TRBD1 (5 bases). CDR3 DNA: TGTGCCAGCAGCTTAGATCCAGGGACCTACGAGCAGTACTTC. This translates into CASSLDPGTYEQYF.